This T cell receptor beta chain stems from a study of shared clonotypes between healthy human individuals. The V and J ends lost 4 bases and 0 bases respectively, with 25 bases between them. Germline V lookup: CDR1 SGHDT, CDR2 YYEEEE. The CDR3 is made up of 19 amino acids. Sorted-subset replicate PCR reactions were performed with about 190 ng DNA, corresponding to about 30,000 T cell genomes. Assay: immunoSEQ multiplex PCR; the TCRdb copy retains only in-frame clones and omits some. The data hold roughly 320,000 clones, with around 86% observed a single time. This receptor was identified in a young man in good health. The sequencing sample was made of memory CD8+ T cells sorted from blood. Subset denoted: CD45RO+ cells pooled with CCR7-negative TemRA cells. The chain couples TRBV5-6 to TRBJ1-1; tentative D call: TRBD1 (5 bases). The CDR3 nucleotides are TGTGCCAGCAGCCCGGGTCCGGGACCGATACCTTCCATGAACACTGAAGCTTTCTTT. Amino acid sequence: CASSPGPGPIPSMNTEAFF.